This T cell receptor beta chain was obtained from a study of T-cell memory formation after mild COVID-19. Background on the study: Largely donor-specific sequence clusters came from a couple of donors. Study-wide points: Memory cells collected pre-infection included some clones that later responded, suggesting cross-reactive memory joined.

This clonotype turned up a few times. The target antigen is unknown. This CDR3 has 11 residues. Deletions cut 7 bases from V and 7 bases from J, with 13 bases between. Germline lookup yields CDR1 DFQATT and CDR2 SNEGSKA (reference sequence). A 5'RACE reaction primed in the constant segment made cDNA libraries of TCR alpha and TCR beta, and these carried sample barcodes and UMIs. A single record per CDR3 protein comes from TCRdb applying MiXCR to the 5' RACE reads. This sample has over 120,000 distinct CDR3 sequences; 5.5% to 7% occur once, and the top ten carry under 2.5%. This TCR was sampled from an adult woman who had mild COVID-19 (a few samples of this study predate the infection). Cell type and time point are not known. The source material was PBMCs or a T cell subset sorted from them (not recorded which). The rearrangement links TRBV20-1 to TRBJ2-5; no definite D call. CDR3 residues: CSVVVSPTQYF. CDR3 bases: TGCAGTGTGGTGGTTTCCCCGACCCAGTACTTC.